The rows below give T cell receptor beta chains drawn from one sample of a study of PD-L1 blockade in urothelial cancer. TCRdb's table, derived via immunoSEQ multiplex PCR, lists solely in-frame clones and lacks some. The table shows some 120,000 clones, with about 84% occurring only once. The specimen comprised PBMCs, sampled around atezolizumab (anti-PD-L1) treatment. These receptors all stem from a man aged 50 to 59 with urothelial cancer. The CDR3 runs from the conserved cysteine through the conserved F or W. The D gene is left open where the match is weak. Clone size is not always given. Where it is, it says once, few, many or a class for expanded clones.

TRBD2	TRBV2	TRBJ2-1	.	TGTGCCAGCAGTGAAGAAGGGACTAGGGGCAATGAGCAGTTCTTC	CASSEEGTRGNEQFF
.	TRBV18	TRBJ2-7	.	TGTGCCAGCTCGCGGGGACTGTCCTACGAGCAGTACTTC	CASSRGLSYEQYF
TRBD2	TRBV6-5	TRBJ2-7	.	TGTGCCAGCAGTTCCCTAGCGGGAGGAACCTACGAGCAGTACTTC	CASSSLAGGTYEQYF
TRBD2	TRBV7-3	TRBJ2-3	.	TGTGCCAGCAGCGTAGCGGGAAACACAGATACGCAGTATTTT	CASSVAGNTDTQYF
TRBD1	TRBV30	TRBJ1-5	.	TGTGCCTGGGGGACAGGCGCGGGGCAGCCCCAGCATTTT	CAWGTGAGQPQHF
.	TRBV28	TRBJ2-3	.	TGTGCCAGCAACCCCCGAGTCGGGACAGCGGGAGTTGGGGGCACAGATACGCAGTATTTT	CASNPRVGTAGVGGTDTQYF
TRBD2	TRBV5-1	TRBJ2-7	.	TGCGCCAGCAGCTTGGGACTAGCGGGAGTCGAGCAGTACTTC	CASSLGLAGVEQYF
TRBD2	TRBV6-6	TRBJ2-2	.	TGTGCCAGCAGGGACCGCGGGGGAGTAAAGGCCGGGGAGCTGTTTTTT	CASRDRGGVKAGELFF
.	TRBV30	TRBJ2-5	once	TGTGCCTGGAGTAGGGGACTGGGGGTCCAAGAGACCCAGTACTTC	CAWSRGLGVQETQYF
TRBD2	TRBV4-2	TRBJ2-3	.	TGTGCCAGCAGCCACGGCGGGGGAACCACAGATACGCAGTATTTT	CASSHGGGTTDTQYF
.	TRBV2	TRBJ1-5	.	TGTGCCAGCAGTGATAGGGGAATAGCGGAAAATCAGCCCCAGCATTTT	CASSDRGIAENQPQHF
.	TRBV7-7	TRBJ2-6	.	TGTGCTAGCAGCTCCTCGACATCTTCTGGGGCCAACGTCCTGACTTTC	CASSSSTSSGANVLTF
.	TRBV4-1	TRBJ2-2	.	TGCGCCAGCAGCCAAGGTTACGGGACCGGGGAGCTGTTTTTT	CASSQGYGTGELFF
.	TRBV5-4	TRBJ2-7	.	TGTGCCAGCAGCCGGGGACTGACCTACGAGCAGTACTTC	CASSRGLTYEQYF